This T cell receptor beta chain was recorded in a study of preoperative IRX-2 immunotherapy in early breast cancer. This CDR3 is built from 11 residues. Trimming shortened V by 5 bases and J by 7 bases, and 6 bases separated the two germline ends. Germline assignment: CDR1 PRHDT and CDR2 FYEKMQ (reference sequence). Noted treatment: preoperative locoregional IRX-2 cytokine immunotherapy. This clone was seen only once. TCRdb's table, derived via immunoSEQ multiplex PCR, lists solely in-frame clones and lacks some. Of more than 25,000 clones detected, about 90% appear once; the ten largest clones hold 9.8%.

This TCR was recovered from a human donor with breast cancer. V is TRBV13 and J is TRBJ2-1; no firm D call. The sample here was taken from a patient treated with IRX-2 immunotherapy. The DNA for the CDR3 is TGTGCCAGCAGCCGACAAAATGAGCAGTTCTTC. Its translation: CASSRQNEQFF.